This TCR beta chain was identified during a study of shared clonotypes between healthy human individuals. The protocol was immunoSEQ multiplex PCR, while the TCRdb copy is restricted to in-frame clones and leaves out a portion. The sample lists some 2 million clones, 85% to 95% occurring once. The table lists this clone with a count of one. The same CDR3 is also encoded by other DNA sequences in this sample. The length of the CDR3 is 14 residues. Germline CDR1 reads LGHNA; CDR2 reads YSLEER. Trimming removed 0 bases at V and 0 bases at J, with 4 bases between. Researchers partitioned CD4+ cells into CD45RA+ naive and CD45RA-negative memory subsets.

The chain combines TRBV4-3 with TRBJ2-3, with no clear D. The receptor was isolated from a man between 18 and 35 years old in good health. Sequencing input: naive CD4+ T cells sorted from blood. Regarding subset: CD45RA+ positively selected. The chain's CDR3 is CASSQDPSTDTQYF. The CDR3 nucleotides are TGCGCCAGCAGCCAAGATCCTAGCACAGATACGCAGTATTTT.